The 23 T cell receptor beta chains in this list originate from one sample, sequenced in a study of lymphopenia after photon versus proton radiotherapy. Profiling relied on immunoSEQ multiplex PCR, and the TCRdb table lists in-frame clones only, not all of them. The profile shows roughly 36,000 clones, roughly nine tenths of them singletons. Sequences were derived from peripheral blood, sampled from a patient treated with photon-based radiotherapy. These receptors were obtained from a woman between 45 and 65 years old with pancreatic cancer.

This chain links TRBV7-5 with TRBJ2-7; the table's D call of TRBD1 was not tested on the DNA. TRBV7-5 is flagged as a pseudogene. The CDR3 is 11 amino acids. CDR3 sequence: CVRSLARGQYF. In nucleotides, the CDR3 is TGTGTCAGAAGCTTAGCAAGGGGACAGTACTTC.

The chain has TRBV9 and TRBJ1-1; TRBD1 matches at 7 bases. Germline V lookup: CDR1 SGDLS, CDR2 YYNGEE. The V gene end was trimmed by 4 bases and the J gene end by 0 bases; junction bases not matched to a gene: 0. The CDR3 has 13 residues. As DNA, the CDR3 is TGTGCCAGCAGCAGGGGGCTGAACACTGAAGCTTTCTTT. This sequence encodes CASSRGLNTEAFF.

The chain uses TRBV7-9 and TRBJ2-7; D is perhaps TRBD1 (6 bases). Germline V CDR1 and CDR2: SEHNR, FQNEAQ (reference sequence). V was cut by 2 bases and J by 2 bases, with 16 bases left in between. The length of the CDR3 is 16 residues. Written as DNA, the CDR3 is TGTGCCAGCAGCTTATCCTTCGGGACATTGGCCTACGAGCAGTACTTC. Its translation is CASSLSFGTLAYEQYF.

The chain combines TRBV29-1 with TRBJ1-1; no definite D call. Germline V CDR1 and CDR2: SQVTM, ANQGSEA. Trimming shortened V by 3 bases and J by 0 bases, and 11 bases separated the two germline ends. The CDR3 totals 14 residues. The CDR3 DNA sequence: TGCAGCGTTGAGCCCGGGCGAATGAACACTGAAGCTTTCTTT. This encodes CSVEPGRMNTEAFF.

The V gene is TRBV11-1, the J gene TRBJ2-3; no definite D call. The CDR3 loop spans 14 amino acids. Germline CDR1 is SGHAT and CDR2 is FQDESV (reference sequence). Trimming took 4 bases from V and 4 from J, leaving 12 bases between them. The CDR3 region is CASSYAIRADTQYF. In nucleotides, the CDR3 is TGTGCCAGCAGCTATGCCATAAGGGCAGATACGCAGTATTTT.

In its sample, this clone was seen once. The chain links TRBV5-6 to TRBJ2-7; 10 nucleotides agree with TRBD2. V shed 2 bases and J 1 base; nucleotides not matched to a gene: 3. Per the germline V gene, CDR1 is SGHDT and CDR2 is YYEEEE. The CDR3 extends over 15 amino acids. The CDR3 region has the DNA TGTGCCAGCAGCTTCAGGACTAGCGGATCCTACGAGCAGTACTTC. This encodes CASSFRTSGSYEQYF.

V gene TRBV5-4 combines with J gene TRBJ1-2; 7 bases are a match to TRBD1. Per the germline V gene, CDR1 is SGHNT and CDR2 is YYREEE (reference sequence). The trim removed 4 bases at V and 5 bases at J, leaving 11 bases unmatched. This CDR3 has 15 residues. Here the CDR3 reads CASSAKPGQIYGYTF. CDR3 DNA sequence: TGTGCCAGCAGCGCCAAACCGGGACAGATATATGGCTACACCTTC.

The rearrangement links TRBV4-1 to TRBJ2-7; no definite D call. V was cut by 1 base and J by 2 bases, with 6 bases left in between. CDR3 length equals 13 residues. CDR1 is MGHRA, CDR2 YSYEKL, per germline. DNA for the CDR3: TGCGCCAGCAGCCAAGTTCAAACCTACGAGCAGTACTTC. Translated, it gives CASSQVQTYEQYF.

The chain employs TRBV19 and TRBJ2-3; 10 bases line up with TRBD2. This CDR3 spans 15 amino acids. The germline gives CDR1 LNHDA, CDR2 SQIVND (reference sequence). With 6 bases clipped from V and 4 bases from J, the junction kept 7 bases outside the gene matches. The CDR3 DNA follows: TGTGCCAGTAGCCCTCTAGCGGGAGTCCCAGATACGCAGTATTTT. Amino acids: CASSPLAGVPDTQYF.

Here the CDR3 DNA reads TGCGCCAGCAGCCAAGGGGATGTAGCGGGATCCTACGAGCAGTACTTC. Encoded protein: CASSQGDVAGSYEQYF. The chain uses TRBV4-1 and TRBJ2-5; TRBD2 matches at 8 bases. The J call may be faulty, since TRBJ2-7 better matches the DNA end. The CDR3 runs 16 residues. Germline V CDR1 and CDR2: MGHRA, YSYEKL.

This clone was observed once. This chain joins TRBV18 and TRBJ2-6; 11 positions match TRBD1. This CDR3 has 18 residues. V was pared by 4 bases and J by 0 bases, with 5 bases of the junction left unmatched. The germline V gene has CDR1 KGHSH and CDR2 LQKENI. The CDR3 DNA is TGTGCCAGCTCACTCCGGGACAGGGGGAGCTCTGGGGCCAACGTCCTGACTTTC. As protein: CASSLRDRGSSGANVLTF.

The V gene is TRBV4-3, the J gene TRBJ2-4, with 10 bases that match TRBD2. The CDR3 has 19 amino acids. The V segment lost 1 base and the J segment 6 bases; nucleotides outside the gene matches: 15. The germline gives CDR1 LGHNA, CDR2 YSLEER. In nucleotides, the CDR3 is TGCGCCAGCAGCCAAGGCGTCGGAGAGCGGGAGGGCCCTAGAAACATTCAGTACTTC. As protein: CASSQGVGEREGPRNIQYF.

The gene calls are TRBV10-3 and TRBJ2-1; 7 bases line up with TRBD2. CDR3 length: 14 residues. Germline V gene sequence: CDR1 ENHRY, CDR2 SYGVKD. V trimming: 2 bases; J trimming: 4 bases; junction bases outside the gene matches: 2. This CDR3 is CAISEGGGYNEQFF. The DNA for the CDR3 is TGTGCCATCAGTGAGGGGGGGGGATACAATGAGCAGTTCTTC.

This sequence joins TRBV5-1 and TRBJ1-4, with 7 positions matching TRBD1. The CDR3 has 13 residues. Germline trimming cut 7 bases from V and 5 bases from J; bases unmatched to any gene: 5. Germline CDR1 and CDR2: SGHRS and YFSETQ. For the CDR3, the DNA is TGCGCCAGCTCAGGGGGACTAAATGAAAAACTGTTTTTT. Amino acids: CASSGGLNEKLFF.

V usage is TRBV29-1 and J usage is TRBJ1-3; unclear D gene. V was pared by 4 bases and J by 4 bases, with 8 bases between. CDR3 length equals 12 residues. The V gene's germline CDR1 is SQVTM and CDR2 ANQGSEA. The CDR3 DNA reads TGCAGCGTTGCCACGGAGGGAAACACCATATATTTT. It specifies CSVATEGNTIYF.

J is TRBJ2-3 and V is TRBV11-2; D is perhaps TRBD2 (6 bases). Trimming took off 4 bases at V and 6 bases at J, with 20 bases between the two ends. The CDR3 sequence is 16 residues long. Looked up from germline, CDR1 is SGHAT and CDR2 is FQNNGV. The CDR3 is CASSWVGVAEADTQYF. DNA for the CDR3: TGTGCCAGCAGCTGGGTCGGGGTAGCGGAGGCGGATACGCAGTATTTT.

J is TRBJ2-1 and V is TRBV11-2, with TRBD2 identical over 10 bases. This CDR3 spans 16 amino acids. CDR1 and CDR2 (germline): SGHAT, FQNNGV. J lost 8 bases, V lost 4 bases, and 11 bases had no gene match. The CDR3 sequence is CASSSQAGGPADEQFF. CDR3 nucleotide sequence: TGTGCCAGCAGCTCTCAAGCGGGAGGGCCTGCGGATGAGCAGTTCTTC. The full variable domain, in which reference TRBV11-2 and TRBJ2-1 provide the parts outside the CDR3, is EAGVAQSPRYKIIEKRQSVAFWCNPISGHATLYWYQQILGQGPKLLIQFQNNGVVDDSQLPKDRFSAERLKGVDSTLKIQPAKLEDSAVYLCASSSQAGGPADEQFFGPGTRLTVL.

This clone occurred once. V and J are TRBV27 and TRBJ2-3; 7 bases map to TRBD2. The germline V gene has CDR1 MNHEY and CDR2 SMNVEV (reference sequence). This CDR3 has 14 residues. J lost 2 bases, V lost 6 bases, and 5 bases had no gene match. The CDR3 DNA sequence: TGTGCCAGCAGCCTGCGGGAGTCCACAGATACGCAGTATTTT. Its translation: CASSLRESTDTQYF.

This clone was seen once. V gene TRBV19 combines with J gene TRBJ1-5, with 10 positions matching TRBD1. Trimming removed 2 bases from V and 3 bases from J; junction bases left unmatched: 10. The CDR3 consists of 18 residues. Per the germline V gene, CDR1 is LNHDA and CDR2 is SQIVND (reference sequence). CDR3 sequence reads: CASSIRNIGTGANQPQHF. The CDR3 DNA reads as TGTGCCAGTAGTATAAGGAATATCGGGACAGGGGCCAATCAGCCCCAGCATTTT.

The J gene is TRBJ1-2, the V gene TRBV5-6, with 8 bases aligning to TRBD1. CDR1 and CDR2 from the germline V gene are SGHDT and YYEEEE. The CDR3 runs to 16 residues. With V trimmed by 1 base and J by 8 bases, 13 bases remained unmatched. The CDR3 loop reads CASSLNQGQGAIGYTF. The CDR3 DNA sequence: TGTGCCAGCAGCTTGAATCAAGGGCAGGGGGCGATCGGCTACACCTTC.

The chain joins TRBV5-1 to TRBJ1-5; TRBD1 is a possible D gene (5 bases). Germline V lookup: CDR1 SGHRS, CDR2 YFSETQ. The ends were cut back, 4 bases at V and 1 base at J, with 9 bases in the middle. This CDR3 has 14 amino acids. The CDR3 loop reads CASSPGTSNQPQHF. The CDR3 DNA reads TGCGCCAGCAGCCCCGGGACGAGCAATCAGCCCCAGCATTTT. Based on the CDR3 plus reference TRBV5-1 and TRBJ1-5, the full variable domain is KAGVTQTPRYLIKTRGQQVTLSCSPISGHRSVSWYQQTPGQGLQFLFEYFSETQRNKGNFPGRFSGRQFSNSRSEMNVSTLELGDSALYLCASSPGTSNQPQHFGDGTRLSIL.

This clone was seen a single time. Germline and junction disagree at one end, which may indicate a read error. The V gene is TRBV7-9, the J gene TRBJ2-5; 11 bases are a match to TRBD1. There are 15 residues in the CDR3. CDR1 is SEHNR and CDR2 is FQNEAQ in the germline V gene (reference sequence). This CDR3 reads CASSVAGTGGKAQYF. CDR3 coding DNA: TGTGCCAGCAGCGTAGCCGGGACAGGGGGGAAGGCCCAGTACTTC.

The chain combines TRBV5-1 with TRBJ2-1; D is uncertain. Trimming took off 1 base at V and 5 bases at J, with 10 bases between the two ends. The germline CDR1 and CDR2 sequences are SGHRS and YFSETQ. The CDR3 runs to 14 residues. The CDR3 DNA sequence: TGCGCCAGCAGCTTGACAGAACCAAACAATGAGCAGTTCTTC. Protein product: CASSLTEPNNEQFF. Full variable domain (outside the CDR3, taken from reference TRBV5-1 and TRBJ2-1): KAGVTQTPRYLIKTRGQQVTLSCSPISGHRSVSWYQQTPGQGLQFLFEYFSETQRNKGNFPGRFSGRQFSNSRSEMNVSTLELGDSALYLCASSLTEPNNEQFFGPGTRLTVL.